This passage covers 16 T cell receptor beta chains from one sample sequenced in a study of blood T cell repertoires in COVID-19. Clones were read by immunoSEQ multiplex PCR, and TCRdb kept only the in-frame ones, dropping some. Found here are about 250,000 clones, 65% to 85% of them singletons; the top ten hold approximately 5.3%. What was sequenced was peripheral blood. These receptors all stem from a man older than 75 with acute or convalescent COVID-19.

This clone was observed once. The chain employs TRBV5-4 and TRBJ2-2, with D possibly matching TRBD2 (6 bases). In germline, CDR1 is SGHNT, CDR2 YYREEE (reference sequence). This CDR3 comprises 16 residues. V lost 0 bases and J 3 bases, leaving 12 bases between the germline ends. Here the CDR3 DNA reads TGTGCCAGCAGCTTGGGGCAGGGCGGGGACACCGGGGAGCTGTTTTTT. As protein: CASSLGQGGDTGELFF.

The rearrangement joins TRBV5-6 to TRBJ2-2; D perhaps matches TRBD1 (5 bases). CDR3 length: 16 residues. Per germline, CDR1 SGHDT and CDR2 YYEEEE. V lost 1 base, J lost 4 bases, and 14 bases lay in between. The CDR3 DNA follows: TGTGCCAGCAGCTTGTATGGAACAGGACCCACCGGGGAGCTGTTTTTT. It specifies CASSLYGTGPTGELFF.

The CDR3 DNA follows: TGTGCCAGCAGCTCCTTCGTTGAAGCTTTCTTT. Translated: CASSSFVEAFF. This sequence joins TRBV7-9 and TRBJ1-1; D gene ambiguous. This CDR3 is built from 11 residues. V was clipped by 4 bases and J by 7 bases, with 7 bases between them. Germline assignment: CDR1 SEHNR and CDR2 FQNEAQ (reference sequence).

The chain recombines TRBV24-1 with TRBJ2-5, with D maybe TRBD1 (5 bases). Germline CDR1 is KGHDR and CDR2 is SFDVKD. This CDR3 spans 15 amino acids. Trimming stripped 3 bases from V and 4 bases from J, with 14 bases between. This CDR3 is CATSDQGRILETQYF. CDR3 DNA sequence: TGTGCCACCAGTGATCAGGGCCGGATCTTAGAGACCCAGTACTTC.

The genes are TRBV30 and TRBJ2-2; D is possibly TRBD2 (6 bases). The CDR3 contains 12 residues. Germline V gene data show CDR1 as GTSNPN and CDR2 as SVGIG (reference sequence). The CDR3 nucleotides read TGTGCAAGCGGGCAGAACACCGGGGAGCTGTTTTTT. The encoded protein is CASGQNTGELFF.

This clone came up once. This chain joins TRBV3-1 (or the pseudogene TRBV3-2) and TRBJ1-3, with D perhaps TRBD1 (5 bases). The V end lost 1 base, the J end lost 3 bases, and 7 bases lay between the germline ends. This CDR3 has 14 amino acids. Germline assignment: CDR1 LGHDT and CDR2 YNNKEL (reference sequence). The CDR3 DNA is TGTGCCAGCAGCCAAGCAGGGTTTGGAAACACCATATATTTT. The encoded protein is CASSQAGFGNTIYF.

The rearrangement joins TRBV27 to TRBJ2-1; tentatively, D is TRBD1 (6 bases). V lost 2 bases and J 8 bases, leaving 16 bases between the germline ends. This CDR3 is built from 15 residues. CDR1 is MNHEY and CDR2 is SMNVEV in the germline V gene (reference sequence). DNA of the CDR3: TGTGCCAGCAGTTTAGGGCAGGGGTATTTCGATGAGCAGTTCTTC. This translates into CASSLGQGYFDEQFF.

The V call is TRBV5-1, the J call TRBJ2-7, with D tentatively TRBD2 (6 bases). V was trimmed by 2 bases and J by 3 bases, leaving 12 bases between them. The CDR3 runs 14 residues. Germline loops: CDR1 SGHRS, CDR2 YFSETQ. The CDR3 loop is CASSFSRGSYEQYF. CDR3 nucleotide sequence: TGCGCCAGCAGCTTCTCCCGGGGGAGCTACGAGCAGTACTTC.

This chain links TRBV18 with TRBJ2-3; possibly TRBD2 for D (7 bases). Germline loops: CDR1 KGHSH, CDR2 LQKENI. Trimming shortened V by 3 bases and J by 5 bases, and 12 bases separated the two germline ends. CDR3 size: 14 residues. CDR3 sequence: CASSPPGGRDTQYF. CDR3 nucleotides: TGTGCCAGCTCACCCCCGGGGGGCCGAGATACGCAGTATTTT.

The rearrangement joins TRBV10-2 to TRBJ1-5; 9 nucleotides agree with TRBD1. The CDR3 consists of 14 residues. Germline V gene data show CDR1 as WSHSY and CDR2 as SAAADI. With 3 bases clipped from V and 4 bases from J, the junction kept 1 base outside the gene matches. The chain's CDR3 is CASSDDRGNQPQHF. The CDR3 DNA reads TGCGCCAGCAGTGATGACAGGGGGAATCAGCCCCAGCATTTT.

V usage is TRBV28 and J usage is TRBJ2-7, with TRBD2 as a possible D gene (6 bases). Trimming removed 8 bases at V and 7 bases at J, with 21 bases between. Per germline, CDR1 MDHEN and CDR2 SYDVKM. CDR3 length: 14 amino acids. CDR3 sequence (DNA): TGTGCCAGCCGGGACTCACCGATTGGGGTAGAGCAGTACTTC. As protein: CASRDSPIGVEQYF.

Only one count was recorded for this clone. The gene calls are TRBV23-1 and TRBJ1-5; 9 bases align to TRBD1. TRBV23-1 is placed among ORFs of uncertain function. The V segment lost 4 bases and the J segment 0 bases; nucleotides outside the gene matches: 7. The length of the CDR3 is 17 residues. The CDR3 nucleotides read TGCGCCAGCAGTCTGGACAGGGGAGCTTATAGCAATCAGCCCCAGCATTTT. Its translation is CASSLDRGAYSNQPQHF.

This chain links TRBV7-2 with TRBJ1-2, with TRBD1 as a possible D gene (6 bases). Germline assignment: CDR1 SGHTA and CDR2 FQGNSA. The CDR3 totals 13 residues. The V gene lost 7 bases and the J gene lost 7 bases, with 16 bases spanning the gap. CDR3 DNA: TGTGCCAGCACTTCAGGGGTTGTTATTGGCTACACCTTC. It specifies CASTSGVVIGYTF.

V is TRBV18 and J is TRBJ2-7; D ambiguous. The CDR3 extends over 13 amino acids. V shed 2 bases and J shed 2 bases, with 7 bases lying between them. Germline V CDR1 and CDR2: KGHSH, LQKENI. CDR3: CASSPMTTYEQYF. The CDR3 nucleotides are TGTGCCAGCTCACCAATGACAACCTACGAGCAGTACTTC.

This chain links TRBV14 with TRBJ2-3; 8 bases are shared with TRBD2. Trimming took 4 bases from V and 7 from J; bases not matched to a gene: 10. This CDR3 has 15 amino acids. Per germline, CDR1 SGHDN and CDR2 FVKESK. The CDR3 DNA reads TGTGCCAGCAGCCCCACGGGGGGGGAGGCGAATACGCAGTATTTT. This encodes CASSPTGGEANTQYF.

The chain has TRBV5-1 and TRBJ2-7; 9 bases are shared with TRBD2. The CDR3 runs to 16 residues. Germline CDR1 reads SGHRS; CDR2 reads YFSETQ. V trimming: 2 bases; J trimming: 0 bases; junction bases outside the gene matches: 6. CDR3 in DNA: TGCGCCAGCAGCTTTTCTAGCGGGATTCTCTCCTACGAGCAGTACTTC. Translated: CASSFSSGILSYEQYF.